This T cell receptor (beta chain) was retrieved from a study of T-cell reconstitution after alpha-beta-depleted transplantation in children. In this sample, this clonotype turned up many times. Its matching antigen is unknown. Molecular barcoding with unique molecular identifiers was used for the TCRbeta library. TCRdb analysed the PCR reads with MiXCR anew, one entry per CDR3 protein. The sample includes about 170,000 distinct CDR3 sequences, 8.5% to 14% seen only once; the top ten take roughly an eighth. Points from the study as a whole: Counts and diversity of T cells one year after transplant came mostly from newly produced T cells. Alpha-beta T cells about two months after transplant reportedly derived from several hundred expanded graft clones.

V gave up 6 bases and J gave up 10 bases; unmatched junction bases: 10. CDR3 size: 14 residues. Germline V gene data show CDR1 as ENHRY and CDR2 as SYGVKD. The specimen was PBMCs, collected before TCRalphabeta/CD19-depleted stem cell transplant. The chain employs TRBV10-3 and TRBJ2-1, with TRBD1 matching 9 bases. The clonotype was recovered from a boy between 2 and 10 years old with acute myeloid leukemia, due to receive a stem cell transplant. CDR3 loop: CAIRGQGGQGEQFF. Written as DNA, the CDR3 is TGTGCCATCAGGGGACAGGGTGGCCAAGGGGAGCAGTTCTTC.